The 31 T cell receptor beta chains below come from one sample, sequenced in a study of cytomegalovirus exposure and HLA in healthy donors. The PCR used 60 Vbeta and 13 Jbeta primers. Repertoires were generated with immunoSEQ multiplex PCR, while TCRdb's copy carries only in-frame clones and drops some. The sample holds some 150,000 clones; less than 85% are singletons and the top ten take 1.5%. Sequences were obtained from PBMCs. The receptors shown here come from a man between 35 and 55 years old in good health and CMV-seronegative.

The chain carries TRBV6-1 and TRBJ1-2; TRBD1 agrees at 12 bases. Germline-derived CDR1 and CDR2 are MNHNS and SASEGT. This CDR3 has 14 amino acids. V was clipped by 10 bases and J by 6 bases; unmatched bases: 9. DNA for the CDR3: TGTGCCACTAACCCGGGACAGGGGGCTAATGGCTACACCTTC. This sequence encodes CATNPGQGANGYTF.

The chain has TRBV11-2 and TRBJ1-5; 9 positions match TRBD1. Germline values: CDR1 SGHAT, CDR2 FQNNGV. This CDR3 spans 15 amino acids. V was clipped by 0 bases and J by 7 bases; unmatched bases: 4. CDR3 nucleotides: TGTGCCAGCAGCTTAGAGGGACAGGGAGGACAGCCCCAGCATTTT. Amino acids: CASSLEGQGGQPQHF.

The chain carries TRBV7-3 and TRBJ2-1; 7 bases agree with TRBD1. The CDR3 is 13 residues long. Germline V gene lookup returns CDR1 SGHTA and CDR2 FQGTGA. J was trimmed by 3 bases and V by 6 bases; bases with no gene match: 2. As DNA, the CDR3 is TGTGCCAGCAGTCGGGACAGCTACAATGAGCAGTTCTTC. Protein: CASSRDSYNEQFF.

The genes are TRBV2 and TRBJ2-5; TRBD2 matches 11 bases. Germline CDR1 SNHLY, CDR2 FYNNEI. The CDR3 consists of 16 residues. The trim removed 5 bases at V and 0 bases at J, leaving 5 bases unmatched. The CDR3 DNA sequence: TGTGCCAGCAGTTTACTAGCGGGGGAGTACCAAGAGACCCAGTACTTC. Translated, it gives CASSLLAGEYQETQYF.

This chain joins TRBV5-1 and TRBJ1-1, with a weak D call TRBD1 (5 bases). CDR1 SGHRS and CDR2 YFSETQ come from the germline V gene. Trimming stripped 3 bases from V and 1 base from J, with 7 bases between. This CDR3 has 13 residues. The CDR3 here is CASSSGQNTEAFF. The CDR3 nucleotides are TGCGCCAGCAGCTCTGGACAGAACACTGAAGCTTTCTTT.

The chain uses TRBV30 and TRBJ2-5; TRBD2 aligns across 8 bases. CDR3 length: 14 amino acids. Per germline, CDR1 GTSNPN and CDR2 SVGIG (reference sequence). The V segment lost 3 bases and the J segment 0 bases; nucleotides outside the gene matches: 3. The CDR3 DNA reads as TGTGCCTGGAGCCCACTAGCGGACCAAGAGACCCAGTACTTC. Protein: CAWSPLADQETQYF.

The J gene is TRBJ2-2, the V gene TRBV2, with D maybe TRBD2 (5 bases). V was clipped by 7 bases and J by 1 base, with 10 bases between them. From germline, CDR1 is SNHLY and CDR2 FYNNEI. The CDR3 runs 14 residues. The CDR3 sequence is CASTRTVNTGELFF. CDR3 bases: TGTGCCAGCACTAGGACTGTGAACACCGGGGAGCTGTTTTTT. Full variable domain (remainder filled in from reference TRBV2 and TRBJ2-2): EPEVTQTPSHQVTQMGQEVILRCVPISNHLYFYWYRQILGQKVEFLVSFYNNEISEKSEIFDDQFSVERPDGSNFTLKIRSTKLEDSAMYFCASTRTVNTGELFFGEGSRLTVL.

J is TRBJ1-5 and V is TRBV10-3; D remains ambiguous. The V gene lost 3 bases and the J gene lost 1 base, with 7 bases spanning the gap. Germline CDR1 and CDR2: ENHRY and SYGVKD. This CDR3 spans 14 amino acids. The CDR3 spells CAISEQPSNQPQHF. The CDR3 region has the DNA TGTGCCATCAGTGAACAGCCCAGCAATCAGCCCCAGCATTTT.

The chain combines TRBV2 with TRBJ2-3, with TRBD2 matching over 13 bases. The ends lost 5 bases at V and 6 bases at J; junction bases unmatched: 5. Germline-derived CDR1 and CDR2 are SNHLY and FYNNEI. CDR3 size: 15 residues. CDR3 in amino acids: CASSRTSGGWDTQYF. The CDR3 nucleotides read TGTGCCAGCAGTAGGACTAGCGGGGGTTGGGATACGCAGTATTTT.

The chain is built from TRBV7-2 and TRBJ2-7; TRBD1 agrees at 8 bases. Germline loops: CDR1 SGHTA, CDR2 FQGNSA. Unmatched junction bases numbered 5, after V lost 4 bases and J lost 3 bases. The CDR3 is 14 residues long. The CDR3: CASSSGTGLYEQYF. The CDR3 bases are TGTGCCAGCAGCTCCGGGACAGGCCTCTACGAGCAGTACTTC.

The J gene is TRBJ2-7, the V gene TRBV7-9, with 7 bases identical to TRBD1. The J segment lost 5 bases and the V segment lost 6 bases, leaving 7 bases of the junction unmatched. Germline V lookup: CDR1 SEHNR, CDR2 FQNEAQ (reference sequence). The CDR3 totals 13 residues. CDR3 amino acids: CASSYGQAHEQYF. CDR3 nucleotide sequence: TGTGCCAGCAGTTACGGACAGGCACACGAGCAGTACTTC.

This chain uses TRBV11-1 with TRBJ1-2; 7 bases are a match to TRBD1. CDR1 SGHAT and CDR2 FQDESV come from the germline V gene (reference sequence). V gave up 4 bases and J gave up 2 bases; unmatched junction bases: 7. This CDR3 region has 15 residues. The CDR3 loop reads CASSSGRDSNYGYTF. The CDR3 DNA reads TGTGCCAGCAGCTCCGGGCGGGACAGCAACTATGGCTACACCTTC.

V is TRBV2 and J is TRBJ2-1, with D possibly being TRBD2 (7 bases). The V gene lost 8 bases and the J gene lost 10 bases, with 24 bases spanning the gap. CDR3 length: 15 residues. CDR1 and CDR2 from the germline V gene are SNHLY and FYNNEI. The CDR3 DNA reads TGTGCCAGCGTGGGCGGCGGGGGCGCCGTAGGGGAGCAGTTCTTC. Residues: CASVGGGGAVGEQFF.

The chain has TRBV7-2 and TRBJ1-3; D gene uncertain. The V and J ends lost 5 bases and 3 bases respectively, with 14 bases between them. The CDR3 loop spans 15 amino acids. The germline V gene encodes CDR1 SGHTA and CDR2 FQGNSA. The CDR3 protein is CASSPQANHGNTIYF. CDR3 DNA sequence: TGTGCCAGCAGCCCCCAGGCGAATCATGGAAACACCATATATTTT. Full variable domain (rest looked up from reference TRBV7-2 and TRBJ1-3): GAGVSQSPSNKVTEKGKDVELRCDPISGHTALYWYRQSLGQGLEFLIYFQGNSAPDKSGLPSDRFSAERTGGSVSTLTIQRTQQEDSAVYLCASSPQANHGNTIYFGEGSWLTVV.

Comments on this clone: This same CDR3 is encoded by further DNA sequences in the sample. This chain connects TRBV18 to TRBJ2-2; D remains ambiguous. CDR1 is KGHSH and CDR2 is LQKENI in the germline V gene. This CDR3 has 13 amino acids. V dropped 0 bases and J dropped 5 bases, with 4 bases sitting between them. The chain's CDR3 is CASSPPSTGELFF. CDR3 sequence (DNA): TGTGCCAGCTCACCACCGAGTACCGGGGAGCTGTTTTTT.

The V call is TRBV5-1, the J call TRBJ2-1; TRBD1 matches at 9 bases. CDR3 length: 14 amino acids. Germline CDR1 and CDR2: SGHRS and YFSETQ. Losses at the gene ends were 5 bases for V and 6 bases for J; bases not matched to a gene: 6. The CDR3 here is CASSTQTGGNEQFF. In nucleotides, the CDR3 is TGCGCCAGCAGTACTCAGACAGGGGGCAATGAGCAGTTCTTC.

This chain joins TRBV28 and TRBJ2-1; 9 bases match TRBD2. The CDR3 length is 13 residues. Losses at the gene ends were 10 bases for V and 4 bases for J; bases not matched to a gene: 5. Looked up from germline, CDR1 is MDHEN and CDR2 is SYDVKM. The CDR3 nucleotides read TGTGCCATCATAGCGGGGGTGTACAATGAGCAGTTCTTC. This encodes CAIIAGVYNEQFF.

CDR3 coding DNA: TGTGCCAGCGGATCGCGGGACTACTATGGCTACACCTTC. It codes for CASGSRDYYGYTF. The chain combines TRBV28 with TRBJ1-2; D possibly corresponds to TRBD1 (5 bases). Between the trimmed V and J ends, which lost 8 bases and 3 bases, there was a span of 13 bases. Per the germline V gene, CDR1 is MDHEN and CDR2 is SYDVKM. The CDR3 runs 13 residues.

This chain connects TRBV7-8 to TRBJ1-1; no clear D. Trimming removed 0 bases from V and 3 bases from J, with 11 bases in between. CDR3 length: 15 amino acids. The V gene's germline CDR1 is SGHVS and CDR2 FQNEAQ. The CDR3, as DNA: TGTGCCAGCAGCTTAGCAGGAGGGCATGACACTGAAGCTTTCTTT. Its protein is CASSLAGGHDTEAFF. The whole variable domain, remainder taken from reference TRBV7-8 and TRBJ1-1, is GAGVSQSPRYKVAKRGQDVALRCDPISGHVSLFWYQQALGQGPEFLTYFQNEAQLDKSGLPSDRFFAERPEGSVSTLKIQRTQQEDSAVYLCASSLAGGHDTEAFFGQGTRLTVV.

The gene calls are TRBV7-9 and TRBJ1-5; D is uncertain. The V end was cut by 6 bases, the J end by 4 bases, with 10 bases between. The germline gives CDR1 SEHNR, CDR2 FQNEAQ (reference sequence). The CDR3 runs 13 residues. The CDR3 spells CASSNWANQPQHF. CDR3 coding DNA: TGTGCCAGCAGTAACTGGGCAAATCAGCCCCAGCATTTT.

The chain recombines TRBV10-3 with TRBJ2-7; 7 bases map to TRBD2. Germline values: CDR1 ENHRY, CDR2 SYGVKD. The V segment lost 5 bases and the J segment 3 bases; nucleotides outside the gene matches: 7. CDR3 size: 14 residues. The CDR3 here is CAISPVRGGYEQYF. As DNA, the CDR3 is TGTGCCATCAGTCCGGTCCGCGGGGGCTACGAGCAGTACTTC.

This chain links TRBV29-1 with TRBJ1-2; D is possibly TRBD1 (5 bases). The CDR3 sequence is 11 residues long. V lost 4 bases and J 4 bases, leaving 7 bases between the germline ends. Germline V CDR1 and CDR2: SQVTM, ANQGSEA. CDR3: CSVVGVYGYTF. DNA of the CDR3: TGCAGCGTTGTAGGGGTCTATGGCTACACCTTC.

The V call is TRBV11-2, the J call TRBJ2-1, with D tentatively TRBD2 (6 bases). The CDR3 extends over 13 amino acids. Germline V CDR1 and CDR2: SGHAT, FQNNGV. V lost 5 bases and J 1 base, leaving 6 bases between the germline ends. The CDR3 DNA reads as TGTGCCAGCAGCGGGACTTCCTACAATGAGCAGTTCTTC. The encoded protein is CASSGTSYNEQFF.

This chain links TRBV13 with TRBJ1-4; D is possibly TRBD1 (5 bases). The V and J ends lost 8 bases and 8 bases respectively, with 27 bases between them. From germline, CDR1 is PRHDT and CDR2 FYEKMQ (reference sequence). This CDR3 has 17 amino acids. Here the CDR3 DNA reads TGTGCCAGCTCTCTGGGAGAGGGGCAGGGAGGCAGCGAAAAACTGTTTTTT. It codes for CASSLGEGQGGSEKLFF. Full variable domain (remainder filled in from reference TRBV13 and TRBJ1-4): AAGVIQSPRHLIKEKRETATLKCYPIPRHDTVYWYQQGPGQDPQFLISFYEKMQSDKGSIPDRFSAQQFSDYHSELNMSSLELGDSALYFCASSLGEGQGGSEKLFFGSGTQLSVL.

V gene TRBV6-5 combines with J gene TRBJ2-7, with D tentatively TRBD1 (6 bases). V gave up 11 bases and J gave up 2 bases, with 13 bases separating them. The CDR3 runs 12 residues. Germline loops: CDR1 MNHEY, CDR2 SVGAGI. CDR3 sequence (DNA): TGTGCCCGAGGGGGACCAGCCTACGAGCAGTACTTC. It specifies CARGGPAYEQYF.

For the CDR3, the DNA is TGTGCCAGCAGCCCACAGGGGGCTAACTATGGCTACACCTTC. It yields the protein CASSPQGANYGYTF. This chain joins TRBV5-8 and TRBJ1-2, with TRBD1 matching 8 bases. This CDR3 contains 14 residues. V was pared by 4 bases and J by 0 bases, with 2 bases of the junction left unmatched. Germline V gene data show CDR1 as SGHTS and CDR2 as YDEGEE.

This clone has just a few counts. V is TRBV2 and J is TRBJ2-1; the match to TRBD2 covers 10 bases. Germline V gene data show CDR1 as SNHLY and CDR2 as FYNNEI. The CDR3 has 13 amino acids. The V gene end was trimmed by 4 bases and the J gene end by 10 bases; junction bases not matched to a gene: 4. The chain's CDR3 is CASSARLAGEQFF. CDR3 DNA sequence: TGTGCCAGCAGTGCCAGACTAGCGGGCGAGCAGTTCTTC. The variable domain in full, completed from reference TRBV2 and TRBJ2-1, reads EPEVTQTPSHQVTQMGQEVILRCVPISNHLYFYWYRQILGQKVEFLVSFYNNEISEKSEIFDDQFSVERPDGSNFTLKIRSTKLEDSAMYFCASSARLAGEQFFGPGTRLTVL.

J is TRBJ2-1 and V is TRBV7-2, with D maybe TRBD1 (5 bases). The CDR3 has 14 amino acids. Trimming left V 1 base short and J 7 bases short, with 11 bases between. Germline CDR1 is SGHTA and CDR2 is FQGNSA. For the CDR3, the DNA is TGTGCCAGCAGCTTAGTACCTAGGGGTAATGAGCAGTTCTTC. Translation: CASSLVPRGNEQFF.

The chain combines TRBV11-3 with TRBJ2-2, with 8 bases lining up with TRBD1. From germline, CDR1 is SGHNT and CDR2 YENEEA. CDR3 length: 17 residues. J gave up 1 base and V 0 bases, and 4 bases lay outside the gene matches. The CDR3: CASSLDSGTGNTGELFF. CDR3 coding DNA: TGTGCCAGCAGCTTAGATTCCGGGACAGGGAACACCGGGGAGCTGTTTTTT.

This clone was seen only once. The rearrangement uses TRBV19 and TRBJ1-5; D is unresolved. Germline CDR1 LNHDA, CDR2 SQIVND (reference sequence). The germline V and J ends were trimmed by 5 bases and 0 bases, with 17 bases remaining between them. The CDR3 extends over 17 amino acids. The CDR3 spells CASSPRPGEYSNQPQHF. CDR3 in DNA: TGTGCCAGTAGTCCCCGTCCAGGCGAGTATAGCAATCAGCCCCAGCATTTT. The whole variable domain, remainder taken from reference TRBV19 and TRBJ1-5, is DGGITQSPKYLFRKEGQNVTLSCEQNLNHDAMYWYRQDPGQGLRLIYYSQIVNDFQKGDIAEGYSVSREKKESFPLTVTSAQKNPTAFYLCASSPRPGEYSNQPQHFGDGTRLSIL.

This chain joins TRBV5-1 and TRBJ2-3; weak D call: TRBD1 (5 bases). CDR1 and CDR2 (germline): SGHRS, YFSETQ. CDR3 length equals 16 residues. V dropped 4 bases and J dropped 2 bases, with 17 bases sitting between them. The DNA of the CDR3 is TGCGCCAGCAGCCCAACACTAACAGGATTCACAGATACGCAGTATTTT. Translating gives CASSPTLTGFTDTQYF. Combining the CDR3 with reference TRBV5-1 and TRBJ2-3 gives the whole variable domain KAGVTQTPRYLIKTRGQQVTLSCSPISGHRSVSWYQQTPGQGLQFLFEYFSETQRNKGNFPGRFSGRQFSNSRSEMNVSTLELGDSALYLCASSPTLTGFTDTQYFGPGTRLTVL.